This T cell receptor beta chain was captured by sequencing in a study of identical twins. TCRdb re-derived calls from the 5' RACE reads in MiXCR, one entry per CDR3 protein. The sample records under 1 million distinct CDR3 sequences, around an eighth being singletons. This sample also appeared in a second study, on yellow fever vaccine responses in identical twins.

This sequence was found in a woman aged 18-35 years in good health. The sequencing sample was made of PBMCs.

DNA for the CDR3: TGTGCCAGCAGTGAAGGACTAGCGGGATACACCGGGGAGCTGTTTTTT. Encoded protein: CASSEGLAGYTGELFF. The V call is TRBV12-3 or TRBV12-4, the J call TRBJ2-2; 12 nucleotides align to TRBD2. The trim removed 5 bases at V and 3 bases at J, leaving 4 bases unmatched. The CDR3 is made up of 16 amino acids.